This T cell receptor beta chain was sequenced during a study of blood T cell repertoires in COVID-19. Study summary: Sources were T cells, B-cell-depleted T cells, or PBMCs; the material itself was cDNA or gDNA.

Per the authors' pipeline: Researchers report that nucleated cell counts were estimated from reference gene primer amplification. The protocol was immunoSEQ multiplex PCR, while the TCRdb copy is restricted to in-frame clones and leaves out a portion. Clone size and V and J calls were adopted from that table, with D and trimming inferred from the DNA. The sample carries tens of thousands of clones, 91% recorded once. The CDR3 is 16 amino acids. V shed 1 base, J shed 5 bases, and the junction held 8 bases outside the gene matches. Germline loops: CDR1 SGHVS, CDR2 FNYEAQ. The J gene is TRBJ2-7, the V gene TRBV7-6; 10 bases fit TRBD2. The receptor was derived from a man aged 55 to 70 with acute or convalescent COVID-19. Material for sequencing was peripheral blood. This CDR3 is CASSLVLAGGTHEQYF. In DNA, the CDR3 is TGTGCCAGCAGCTTAGTCTTAGCGGGAGGCACCCACGAGCAGTACTTC. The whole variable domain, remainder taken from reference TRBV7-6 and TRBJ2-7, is GAGVSQSPRYKVTKRGQDVALRCDPISGHVSLYWYRQALGQGPEFLTYFNYEAQQDKSGLPNDRFSAERPEGSISTLTIQRTEQRDSAMYRCASSLVLAGGTHEQYFGPGTRLTVT.